Below are 4 T cell receptor beta chains sequenced from a single sample in a study of blood T cell repertoires in COVID-19 (TCRdb year 2020). The library relied on the immunoSEQ multiplex PCR assay. Not all clones reach the TCRdb copy of this immuneACCESS table, which keeps in-frame sequences only. Checked studies attribute under half of the gap to unresolved V genes and leave the rest unexplained. This sample comprises tens of thousands of clones, approximately 86% of them detected only once. The top ten clonotypes cover 12% of the sample. The sequenced sample was peripheral blood. These receptor sequences come from a human donor in a cohort sampled during active COVID-19.

A single count supports this clone. The V and J genes are TRBV5-1 and TRBJ2-3; TRBD1 matches 9 bases. V trimming: 5 bases; J trimming: 5 bases; junction bases outside the gene matches: 9. Germline V gene lookup returns CDR1 SGHRS and CDR2 YFSETQ. The CDR3 is 15 residues long. CDR3 nucleotides: TGCGCCAGCAGTTCTCCGGACAGGGGAGGAGATACGCAGTATTTT. Translating it yields CASSSPDRGGDTQYF.

The chain joins TRBV9 to TRBJ2-6; D perhaps matches TRBD1 (5 bases). This CDR3 spans 17 amino acids. V lost 4 bases, J lost 0 bases, and 14 bases lay in between. Germline values: CDR1 SGDLS, CDR2 YYNGEE. The CDR3 spells CASSPQIGDSGANVLTF. The CDR3 region has the DNA TGTGCCAGCAGCCCCCAGATAGGGGACTCTGGGGCCAACGTCCTGACTTTC.

The CDR3 bases are TGTGCCAGCAGCCACCCTTTAACACAGGGTGGGGCGGCTGAAGCTTTCTTT. This gives the protein CASSHPLTQGGAAEAFF. This chain links TRBV7-9 with TRBJ1-1; tentative D call: TRBD1 (6 bases). Trimming stripped 5 bases from V and 6 bases from J, with 25 bases between. The CDR3 sequence is 17 residues long. From germline, CDR1 is SEHNR and CDR2 FQNEAQ (reference sequence).

V is TRBV3-1 (or the pseudogene TRBV3-2) and J is TRBJ1-4; TRBD1 agrees at 12 bases. The CDR3 length is 17 residues. Losses at the gene ends were 3 bases for V and 7 bases for J; bases not matched to a gene: 9. The germline gives CDR1 LGHDT, CDR2 YNNKEL (reference sequence). The CDR3 reads CASSQGQGAFSSEKLFF. The CDR3 DNA is TGTGCCAGCAGCCAGGGACAGGGGGCATTTAGTAGTGAAAAACTGTTTTTT.